The 9 T cell receptor beta chains below were found in one sample sequenced in a study of cytotoxic CD8 clonotypes in ibrutinib-treated CLL (dated by TCRdb to about 2021). Receptors were amplified or captured by the immunoSEQ multiplex PCR assay. What TCRdb holds here is the immuneACCESS table cut down to in-frame rearrangements. Part of the clones is not present; checked against another copy, under half of the missing clones reflect an unresolved V gene, and the others are unexplained. Across this sample there are some 350,000 clones, with roughly two thirds seen only once. Around 6.3% of the sample rests with the top ten. This material consisted of PBMCs, taken after 36 months of ibrutinib treatment. These TCRs come from a human donor with chronic lymphocytic leukemia.

The chain combines TRBV29-1 with TRBJ2-1; either TRBD1 or TRBD2 may supply D (5 bases each). The germline V gene encodes CDR1 SQVTM and CDR2 ANQGSEA. The CDR3 totals 15 residues. Trimming cost V 1 base and J 7 bases, with 17 bases left between them. The CDR3 loop is CSVEGDLEGNNEQFF. In DNA form, the CDR3 reads TGCAGCGTTGAAGGGGACCTTGAGGGAAATAATGAGCAGTTCTTC.

V usage is TRBV6-1 and J usage is TRBJ1-3, with 9 bases matching TRBD1. The CDR3 sequence is 15 residues long. Germline V CDR1 and CDR2: MNHNS, SASEGT. V trimming: 6 bases; J trimming: 3 bases; junction bases outside the gene matches: 6. The CDR3 DNA is TGTGCCAGCAGGCCACAGGGGGCAGGTGGAAACACCATATATTTT. Its translation is CASRPQGAGGNTIYF.

This clone was observed once. The chain couples TRBV10-1 to TRBJ2-6; 7 bases map to TRBD2. The ends lost 2 bases at V and 0 bases at J; junction bases unmatched: 7. From germline, CDR1 is WNHNN and CDR2 SYGVQD (reference sequence). The CDR3 covers 18 residues. For the CDR3, the DNA is TGCGCCAGCAGTGAGAGGAGGGGCGGGAGCTCTGGGGCCAACGTCCTGACTTTC. Its translation: CASSERRGGSSGANVLTF.

The chain employs TRBV12-5 and TRBJ2-1; TRBD2 matches at 7 bases. Losses at the gene ends were 4 bases for V and 1 base for J; bases not matched to a gene: 10. The CDR3 length is 17 residues. Germline V gene lookup returns CDR1 LGHNT and CDR2 FRNRAP. Written as DNA, the CDR3 is TGTGCTAGTGGTTCCCACGGGCCCGGGGGGTCCTACAATGAGCAGTTCTTC. This translates into CASGSHGPGGSYNEQFF.

The chain joins TRBV4-1 to TRBJ1-5; perhaps TRBD1 as D (5 bases). Germline V lookup: CDR1 MGHRA, CDR2 YSYEKL. V lost 0 bases to trimming and J lost 0 bases, with 9 bases between them. CDR3 length: 16 amino acids. The CDR3 nucleotides are TGCGCCAGCAGCCAAGAGGGACTAAATAGCAATCAGCCCCAGCATTTT. It encodes CASSQEGLNSNQPQHF.

The chain combines TRBV28 with TRBJ2-7; 7 positions agree with TRBD1. The CDR3 runs to 15 residues. Germline-derived CDR1 and CDR2 are MDHEN and SYDVKM. V lost 5 bases and J lost 5; bases outside the gene matches: 12. The CDR3: CASSPHTGVVDEQYF. For the CDR3, the DNA is TGTGCCAGCAGTCCCCACACAGGGGTAGTGGACGAGCAGTACTTC. Variable domain in full (rest from reference TRBV28 and TRBJ2-7): DVKVTQSSRYLVKRTGEKVFLECVQDMDHENMFWYRQDPGLGLRLIYFSYDVKMKEKGDIPEGYSVSREKKERFSLILESASTNQTSMYLCASSPHTGVVDEQYFGPGTRLTVT.

The CDR3 DNA follows: TGTGCCAGTAGTATGCCGGGACGGTCCATCTACGAGCAGTACTTC. This codes for CASSMPGRSIYEQYF. The gene calls are TRBV19 and TRBJ2-7; tentatively, D is TRBD1 or TRBD2 (5 bases each). Germline loops: CDR1 LNHDA, CDR2 SQIVND (reference sequence). The V gene lost 3 bases and the J gene lost 3 bases, with 15 bases spanning the gap. This CDR3 has 15 residues. Full variable domain (outside the CDR3, taken from reference TRBV19 and TRBJ2-7): DGGITQSPKYLFRKEGQNVTLSCEQNLNHDAMYWYRQDPGQGLRLIYYSQIVNDFQKGDIAEGYSVSREKKESFPLTVTSAQKNPTAFYLCASSMPGRSIYEQYFGPGTRLTVT.

The chain employs TRBV5-4 and TRBJ1-6; 8 bases are shared with TRBD1. Germline V CDR1 and CDR2: SGHNT, YYREEE (reference sequence). The CDR3 has 17 amino acids. Unmatched junction bases numbered 9, after V lost 5 bases and J lost 2 bases. The CDR3 here is CASSIRTGGTYNSPLHF. CDR3 in DNA: TGTGCCAGCAGTATCAGAACAGGGGGTACCTATAATTCACCCCTCCACTTT.

The chain uses TRBV29-1 and TRBJ2-7; possibly TRBD1 for D (6 bases). V was cut by 6 bases and J by 3 bases, with 15 bases left in between. CDR1 SQVTM and CDR2 ANQGSEA come from the germline V gene. The CDR3 runs to 13 residues. The DNA of the CDR3 is TGCAGCGTCGCCCAACTAGGGGGCTACGAGCAGTACTTC. It specifies CSVAQLGGYEQYF.